This TCR beta chain was observed in a study of blood T cell repertoires in COVID-19. The wider study: Whether acute or convalescent, the COVID-19 samples came from the United States, Italy and Spain.

The CDR3 contains 13 residues. Trimming took off 10 bases at V and 4 bases at J, with 16 bases between the two ends. Germline CDR1 reads MNHNS; CDR2 reads SASEGT. Original data processing: From reference gene primer amplification, estimates of nucleated cell counts were derived. Profiling relied on immunoSEQ multiplex PCR, and the TCRdb table lists in-frame clones only, not all of them. That table supplies the V and J calls and clone size; D and trimming were determined from the DNA. Here the sample spans 150,000 to 200,000 clones, almost 90% being singletons. This clone was recorded only once. The V call is TRBV6-1, the J call TRBJ2-5; D is perhaps TRBD1 (6 bases). The source is a man aged 50 or older with acute or convalescent COVID-19. The specimen was peripheral blood. The CDR3 reads CATTTLGGETQYF. In nucleotides, the CDR3 is TGTGCCACCACGACGTTAGGGGGAGAGACCCAGTACTTC.